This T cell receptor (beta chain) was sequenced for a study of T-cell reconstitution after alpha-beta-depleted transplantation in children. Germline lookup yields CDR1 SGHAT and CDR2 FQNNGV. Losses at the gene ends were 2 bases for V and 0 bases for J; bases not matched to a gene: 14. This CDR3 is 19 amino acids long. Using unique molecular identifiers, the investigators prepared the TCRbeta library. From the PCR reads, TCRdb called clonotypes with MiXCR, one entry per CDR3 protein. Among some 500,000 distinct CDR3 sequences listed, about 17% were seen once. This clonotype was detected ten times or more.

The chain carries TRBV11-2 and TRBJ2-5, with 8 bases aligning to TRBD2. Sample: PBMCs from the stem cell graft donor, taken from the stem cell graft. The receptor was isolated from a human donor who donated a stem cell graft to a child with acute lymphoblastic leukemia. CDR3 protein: CASSLSRAVAGWYQETQYF. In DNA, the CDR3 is TGTGCCAGCAGCTTATCCCGGGCGGTAGCGGGATGGTACCAAGAGACCCAGTACTTC.